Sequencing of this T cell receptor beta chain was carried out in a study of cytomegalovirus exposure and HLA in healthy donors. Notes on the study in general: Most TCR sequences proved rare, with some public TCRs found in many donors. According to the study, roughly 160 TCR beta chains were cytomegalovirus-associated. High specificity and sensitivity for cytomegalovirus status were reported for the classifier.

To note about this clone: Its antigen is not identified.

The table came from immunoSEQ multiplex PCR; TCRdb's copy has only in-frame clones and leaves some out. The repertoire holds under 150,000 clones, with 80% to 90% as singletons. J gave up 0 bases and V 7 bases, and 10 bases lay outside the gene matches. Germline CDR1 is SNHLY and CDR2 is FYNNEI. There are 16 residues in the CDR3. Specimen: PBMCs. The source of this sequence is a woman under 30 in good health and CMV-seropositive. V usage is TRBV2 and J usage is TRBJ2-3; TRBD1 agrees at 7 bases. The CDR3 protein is CASTRGQRTSTDTQYF. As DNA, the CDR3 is TGTGCCAGCACTAGGGGACAGAGAACTAGCACAGATACGCAGTATTTT.